This passage covers 29 T cell receptor beta chains from one sample sequenced in a study of CXCR3 chemokines and chemotherapy response in bladder cancer. TCRdb independently ran MiXCR on the PCR reads; one entry per CDR3 protein. The sample contains about 2,000 distinct CDR3 sequences, approximately 15% of which appear only once. This specimen was acquired from a patient whose treatment included neoadjuvant chemotherapy. The receptors here all came from a human donor with bladder cancer that responded to neoadjuvant chemotherapy.

This clonotype was observed many times. The gene calls are TRBV18 and TRBJ1-1, with 8 nucleotides matching TRBD1. The CDR3 extends over 15 amino acids. From germline, CDR1 is KGHSH and CDR2 LQKENI. With V trimmed by 4 bases and J by 2 bases, 6 bases remained unmatched. In DNA form, the CDR3 reads TGTGCCAGCTCACTGGGACAGGCTCTTAACACTGAAGCTTTCTTT. Encoded protein: CASSLGQALNTEAFF. Together with reference TRBV18 and TRBJ1-1, the CDR3 gives the full variable domain: NAGVMQNPRHLVRRRGQEARLRCSPMKGHSHVYWYRQLPEEGLKFMVYLQKENIIDESGMPKERFSAEFPKEGPSILRIQQVVRGDSAAYFCASSLGQALNTEAFFGQGTRLTVV.

This clonotype appeared a single time. One base separates it from a far larger clone, so it is likely a read error. CDR3 bases: TGTGCCAGCAGTGAGTCCGTCTTGGTAGCGGGAGCGAACACCGGGGAGCTGTTTTTT. Residues: CASSESVLVAGANTGELFF. V and J are TRBV6-5 and TRBJ2-2; the match to TRBD2 covers 9 bases. The CDR3 runs to 19 residues. The ends lost 5 bases at V and 0 bases at J; junction bases unmatched: 13. Germline V gene data show CDR1 as MNHEY and CDR2 as SVGAGI.

This clonotype was observed at least ten times. The chain recombines TRBV20-1 with TRBJ2-1; 9 positions match TRBD1. J lost 9 bases, V lost 1 base, and 13 bases had no gene match. The CDR3 extends over 16 amino acids. Germline assignment: CDR1 DFQATT and CDR2 SNEGSKA (reference sequence). DNA of the CDR3: TGCAGTGCTAGAGCAATTAGGAGCGGACAGGGGAGTGAGCAGTTCTTC. Encoded protein: CSARAIRSGQGSEQFF.

This clonotype is judged hyperexpanded. This chain connects TRBV10-3 to TRBJ1-1; D is perhaps TRBD1 (5 bases). The V end lost 0 bases, the J end lost 0 bases, and 5 bases lay between the germline ends. The CDR3 loop spans 14 amino acids. CDR1 is ENHRY and CDR2 is SYGVKD in the germline V gene. This CDR3 is CAISESTVNTEAFF. Written as DNA, the CDR3 is TGTGCCATCAGTGAGTCGACAGTGAACACTGAAGCTTTCTTT.

The table lists this clonotype with many counts. The gene calls are TRBV12-3 or TRBV12-4 and TRBJ1-5; no firm D call. Between the trimmed V and J ends, which lost 5 bases and 0 bases, there was a span of 8 bases. This CDR3 spans 14 amino acids. CDR3 sequence reads: CASSPDVSNQPQHF. The CDR3 DNA sequence: TGTGCCAGCAGTCCGGACGTTAGCAATCAGCCCCAGCATTTT.

The V call is TRBV28, the J call TRBJ2-3; 7 nucleotides match TRBD1. Unmatched junction bases numbered 0, after V lost 8 bases and J lost 1 base. The CDR3 sequence is 12 residues long. Germline CDR1 reads MDHEN; CDR2 reads SYDVKM. DNA for the CDR3: TGTGCCAGCGGACAGGGCACAGATACGCAGTATTTT. This translates into CASGQGTDTQYF.

Points on this clonotype: One base separates it from a far larger clone, so it is likely a read error. This sequence joins TRBV6-2 or TRBV6-3 and TRBJ2-2; tentative D call: TRBD1 (6 bases). The CDR3 sequence is 13 residues long. Germline V CDR1 and CDR2: MNHEY, SVGEGT. With 5 bases removed from V and 6 bases from J, the gap between germline ends came to 10 bases. CDR3 in DNA: TGTGCCAGCAGTGAGGGGGTCGCCGGGGAGCTGTTTTTT. This encodes CASSEGVAGELFF.

This clonotype was counted a few times. CDR3 in amino acids: CSARDRQLAGVSFNTDTQYF. The CDR3 coding sequence is TGCAGTGCTAGAGATCGGCAACTAGCGGGAGTTAGTTTTAATACAGATACGCAGTATTTT. V usage is TRBV20-1 and J usage is TRBJ2-3; 11 bases line up with TRBD2. After removal of 0 bases from V and 3 bases from J, the junction contained 17 bases not matched to a gene. This CDR3 contains 20 residues. CDR1 DFQATT and CDR2 SNEGSKA come from the germline V gene (reference sequence).

This clonotype is judged medium-sized (0.01 to 0.1%). The chain carries TRBV5-4 and TRBJ2-1, with TRBD2 matching 10 bases. The CDR3 sequence is 15 residues long. CDR1 and CDR2 from the germline V gene are SGHNT and YYREEE (reference sequence). The trim removed 2 bases at V and 6 bases at J, leaving 5 bases unmatched. CDR3 sequence (DNA): TGTGCCAGCAGCTTAGGTAGCGGGAGGTTCAATGAGCAGTTCTTC. Protein: CASSLGSGRFNEQFF.

This clonotype was recorded many times. The CDR3 is CASSPGGWTGTNYGYTF. The CDR3 DNA follows: TGTGCCAGCAGCCCAGGGGGGTGGACAGGGACTAACTATGGCTACACCTTC. The V and J genes are TRBV5-4 and TRBJ1-2, with TRBD1 matching 8 bases. Germline assignment: CDR1 SGHNT and CDR2 YYREEE (reference sequence). CDR3 length: 17 residues. The V segment lost 4 bases and the J segment 0 bases; nucleotides outside the gene matches: 11.

This clonotype has just a few counts. V is TRBV12-3 or TRBV12-4 and J is TRBJ2-7; TRBD2 matches 10 bases. The ends lost 6 bases at V and 3 bases at J; junction bases unmatched: 5. The CDR3 has 14 amino acids. The CDR3 sequence is CASRPSSGSYEQYF. Here the CDR3 DNA reads TGTGCCAGCAGGCCTTCTAGCGGGAGCTACGAGCAGTACTTC.

This clonotype was recorded at least ten times. The chain uses TRBV11-2 and TRBJ1-1; D is unresolved. Trimming removed 1 base at V and 2 bases at J, with 5 bases between. Germline CDR1 SGHAT, CDR2 FQNNGV. The CDR3 is 13 amino acids. CDR3 amino acids: CASSLGINTEAFF. The CDR3 DNA is TGTGCCAGCAGCTTAGGGATAAACACTGAAGCTTTCTTT.

The CDR3 here is CASSIGVLAGVDTQYF. CDR3 coding DNA: TGTGCCAGCAGTATAGGGGTACTAGCGGGGGTGGATACGCAGTATTTT. The gene calls are TRBV27 and TRBJ2-3, with 11 bases matching TRBD2. Losses at the gene ends were 5 bases for V and 6 bases for J; bases not matched to a gene: 10. The CDR3 is 16 amino acids. Germline CDR1 and CDR2: MNHEY and SMNVEV (reference sequence).

This clonotype was seen more than once but under ten times. CDR3 residues: CASSQDGLARNEQFF. The DNA for the CDR3 is TGCGCCAGCAGCCAAGATGGTCTTGCCCGGAATGAGCAGTTCTTC. The chain links TRBV4-3 to TRBJ2-1; no reliable D call. V was clipped by 0 bases and J by 7 bases, with 13 bases between them. The CDR3 extends over 15 amino acids. Looked up from germline, CDR1 is LGHNA and CDR2 is YSLEER.

This clonotype is medium-sized by share. The V call is TRBV5-4, the J call TRBJ2-3, with 10 bases fitting TRBD2. Germline lookup yields CDR1 SGHNT and CDR2 YYREEE (reference sequence). The V segment lost 0 bases and the J segment 6 bases; nucleotides outside the gene matches: 4. The CDR3 covers 15 residues. The CDR3 protein is CASSLASGSGDTQYF. The CDR3 DNA reads TGTGCCAGCAGCTTGGCTAGCGGGAGTGGTGATACGCAGTATTTT.

This clonotype is labeled medium-sized. This CDR3 is CSVERQGNYGYTF. In nucleotides, the CDR3 is TGCAGCGTTGAGCGGCAGGGTAACTATGGCTACACCTTC. The rearrangement joins TRBV29-1 to TRBJ1-2; D perhaps matches TRBD1 (5 bases). The CDR3 totals 13 residues. Trimming took off 3 bases at V and 1 base at J, with 9 bases between the two ends. Germline values: CDR1 SQVTM, CDR2 ANQGSEA.

This clonotype ranks as medium-sized. The chain joins TRBV6-2 or TRBV6-3 to TRBJ2-5; 8 positions agree with TRBD1. The germline V gene has CDR1 MNHEY and CDR2 SVGEGT. The junction had 13 bases not matched to a gene; V was cut back by 2 bases and J by 5 bases. The CDR3 spans 17 residues. In DNA form, the CDR3 reads TGTGCCAGCAGTTACCCCACAGGGGGTGGGATCGAGGAGACCCAGTACTTC. The encoded protein is CASSYPTGGGIEETQYF.

This clonotype has at least ten counts. The chain couples TRBV24-1 to TRBJ2-7, with 7 nucleotides matching TRBD1. Looked up from germline, CDR1 is KGHDR and CDR2 is SFDVKD. This CDR3 is built from 15 residues. J was trimmed by 2 bases and V by 3 bases; bases with no gene match: 6. CDR3 sequence reads: CATSDTGQAAYEQYF. CDR3 nucleotides: TGTGCCACCAGTGATACCGGACAGGCCGCCTACGAGCAGTACTTC.

This clonotype appeared many times. This sequence joins TRBV6-1 and TRBJ2-7, with D tentatively TRBD1 (6 bases). Germline V CDR1 and CDR2: MNHNS, SASEGT. Trimming took off 8 bases at V and 3 bases at J, with 20 bases between the two ends. CDR3 length: 15 amino acids. The CDR3 region has the DNA TGTGCCAGCTCCCACCTTTTACAGGGTCTCTACGAGCAGTACTTC. Protein: CASSHLLQGLYEQYF.

In its sample, this clonotype ranks as hyperexpanded. CDR3 DNA: TGTGCCAGCAGCTTGGCCGGCGGGAGCTCCGCCTACGAGCAGTACTTC. It is translated as CASSLAGGSSAYEQYF. The chain combines TRBV5-6 with TRBJ2-7; 7 nucleotides agree with TRBD2. CDR1 is SGHDT and CDR2 is YYEEEE in the germline V gene. The V and J ends lost 0 bases and 2 bases, in that order; junction bases with no gene match: 8. This CDR3 has 16 amino acids.

This clonotype was recorded at least ten times. This chain connects TRBV30 to TRBJ1-3, with D uncertain. Germline lookup yields CDR1 GTSNPN and CDR2 SVGIG (reference sequence). Trimming pared 5 bases from V and 0 bases from J, leaving 17 bases between. The length of the CDR3 is 16 residues. CDR3 bases: TGTGCCTGGGGGGAAGGGATGTCTAGCTCTGGAAACACCATATATTTT. It encodes CAWGEGMSSSGNTIYF.

This clonotype is termed medium-sized (0.01 to 0.1%). The rearrangement links TRBV19 to TRBJ1-6; D remains ambiguous. Trimming took off 10 bases at V and 0 bases at J, with 7 bases between the two ends. This CDR3 spans 13 amino acids. In germline, CDR1 is LNHDA, CDR2 SQIVND (reference sequence). The CDR3 DNA reads as TGTGCCACCCGGGACTCCTATAATTCACCCCTCCACTTT. Translating gives CATRDSYNSPLHF.

By frequency in the sample, this clonotype is medium-sized. The chain combines TRBV30 with TRBJ2-1, with 9 bases matching TRBD2. Germline values: CDR1 GTSNPN, CDR2 SVGIG (reference sequence). Germline trimming cut 0 bases from V and 9 bases from J; bases unmatched to any gene: 6. The CDR3 extends over 14 amino acids. DNA for the CDR3: TGTGCCTGGAGTGTCGGGACTAGCCGCGTTGAGCAGTTCTTC. This codes for CAWSVGTSRVEQFF.

By sample share, this clonotype is medium-sized. This sequence joins TRBV7-2 and TRBJ2-3; D gene unclear. This CDR3 is built from 13 residues. The ends were cut back, 5 bases at V and 3 bases at J, with 9 bases in the middle. In germline, CDR1 is SGHTA, CDR2 FQGNSA. The CDR3 coding sequence is TGTGCCAGCAGCCACAGCCTTACAGATACGCAGTATTTT. As protein: CASSHSLTDTQYF.

The chain links TRBV2 to TRBJ1-5; 8 nucleotides line up with TRBD1. Per germline, CDR1 SNHLY and CDR2 FYNNEI. The junction had 6 bases not matched to a gene; V was cut back by 4 bases and J by 7 bases. The CDR3 extends over 14 amino acids. The CDR3 loop is CASSAGGLGQPQHF. Here the CDR3 DNA reads TGTGCCAGCAGTGCAGGGGGCCTGGGCCAGCCCCAGCATTTT.

A word on this clonotype: A far larger clone differs by one base, so this is likely a read error. V gene TRBV10-3 combines with J gene TRBJ1-5; weak D call: TRBD1 (6 bases). Per the germline V gene, CDR1 is ENHRY and CDR2 is SYGVKD. V lost 5 bases to trimming and J lost 7 bases, with 15 bases between them. This CDR3 has 14 residues. The CDR3 is CAISPSAGAQPQHF. Here the CDR3 DNA reads TGTGCCATCAGTCCGTCGGCAGGGGCACAGCCCCAGCATTTT.

This clonotype counts as medium-sized (0.01 to 0.1%). The V gene is TRBV29-1, the J gene TRBJ2-1, with 9 bases aligning to TRBD2. Trimming took 7 bases from V and 9 from J; bases not matched to a gene: 16. Germline V lookup: CDR1 SQVTM, CDR2 ANQGSEA. The CDR3 has 15 amino acids. CDR3 protein: CSDHRGREGPSEQFF. The CDR3 nucleotides are TGCAGCGATCATCGCGGGCGGGAGGGCCCAAGTGAGCAGTTCTTC.

There are many counts of this clonotype. The chain couples TRBV5-4 to TRBJ2-7, with D maybe TRBD1 (6 bases). There are 14 residues in the CDR3. Germline V lookup: CDR1 SGHNT, CDR2 YYREEE (reference sequence). Trimming cost V 1 base and J 7 bases, with 15 bases left between them. CDR3 loop: CASSLISGAGEQYF. CDR3 bases: TGTGCCAGCAGCTTGATATCAGGGGCTGGAGAGCAGTACTTC.

This clonotype was counted ten times or more. This chain connects TRBV15 to TRBJ2-5; the match to TRBD2 covers 8 bases. The CDR3 sequence is 16 residues long. V was pared by 1 base and J by 2 bases, with 6 bases of the junction left unmatched. Germline CDR1 reads LNHNV; CDR2 reads YYDKDF (reference sequence). CDR3 coding DNA: TGTGCCACCAGCAGAGGATTAGCGGGGACACAAGAGACCCAGTACTTC. Translated, it gives CATSRGLAGTQETQYF.